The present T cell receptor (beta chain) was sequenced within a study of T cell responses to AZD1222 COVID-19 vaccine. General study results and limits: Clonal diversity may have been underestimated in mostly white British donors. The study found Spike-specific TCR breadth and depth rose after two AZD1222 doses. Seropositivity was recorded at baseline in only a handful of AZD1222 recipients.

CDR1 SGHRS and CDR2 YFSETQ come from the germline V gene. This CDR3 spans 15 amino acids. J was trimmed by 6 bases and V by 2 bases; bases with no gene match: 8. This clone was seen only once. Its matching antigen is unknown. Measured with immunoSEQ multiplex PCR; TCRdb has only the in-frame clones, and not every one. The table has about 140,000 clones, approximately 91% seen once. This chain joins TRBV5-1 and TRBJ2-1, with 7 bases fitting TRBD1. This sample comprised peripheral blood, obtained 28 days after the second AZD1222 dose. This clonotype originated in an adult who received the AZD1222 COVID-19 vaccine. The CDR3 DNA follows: TGCGCCAGCAGCTTTCTGACAGGGACCCCCAATGAGCAGTTCTTC. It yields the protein CASSFLTGTPNEQFF.